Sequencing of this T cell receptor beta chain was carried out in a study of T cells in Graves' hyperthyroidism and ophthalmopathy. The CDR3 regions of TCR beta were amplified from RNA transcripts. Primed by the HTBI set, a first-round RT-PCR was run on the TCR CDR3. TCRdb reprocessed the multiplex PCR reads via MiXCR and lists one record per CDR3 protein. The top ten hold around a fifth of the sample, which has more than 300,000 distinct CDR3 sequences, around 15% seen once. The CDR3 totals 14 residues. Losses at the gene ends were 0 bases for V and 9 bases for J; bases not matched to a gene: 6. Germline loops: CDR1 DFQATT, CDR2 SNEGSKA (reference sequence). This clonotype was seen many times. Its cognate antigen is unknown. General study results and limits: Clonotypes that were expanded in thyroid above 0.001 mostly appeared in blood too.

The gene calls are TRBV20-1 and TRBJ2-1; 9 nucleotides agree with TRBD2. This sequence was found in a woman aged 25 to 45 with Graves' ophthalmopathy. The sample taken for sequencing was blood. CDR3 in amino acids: CSARDAGGRGEQFF. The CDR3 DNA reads TGCAGTGCTAGAGATGCGGGGGGGCGAGGTGAGCAGTTCTTC.